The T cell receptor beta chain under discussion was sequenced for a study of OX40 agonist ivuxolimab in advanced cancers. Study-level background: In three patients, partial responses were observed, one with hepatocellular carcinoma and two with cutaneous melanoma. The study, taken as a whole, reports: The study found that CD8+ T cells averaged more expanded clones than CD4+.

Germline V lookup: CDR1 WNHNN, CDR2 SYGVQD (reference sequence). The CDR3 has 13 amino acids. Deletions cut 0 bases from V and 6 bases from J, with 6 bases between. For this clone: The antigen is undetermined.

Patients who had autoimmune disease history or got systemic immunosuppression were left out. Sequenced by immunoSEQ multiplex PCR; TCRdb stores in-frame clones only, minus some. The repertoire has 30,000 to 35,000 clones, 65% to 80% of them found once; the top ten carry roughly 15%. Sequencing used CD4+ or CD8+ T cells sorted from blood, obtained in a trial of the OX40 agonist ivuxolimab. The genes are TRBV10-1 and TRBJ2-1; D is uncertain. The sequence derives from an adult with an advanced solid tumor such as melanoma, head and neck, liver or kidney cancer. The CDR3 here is CASSESSTNEQFF. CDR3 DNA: TGCGCCAGCAGTGAGTCGAGCACCAATGAGCAGTTCTTC.